These 2 T cell receptor beta chains were all obtained from the same sample, sequenced in a study of regulatory T cells in long-lasting Graves disease. The time point was: newly diagnosed GD, antithyroid drugs for less than 3 months. The TCR library used RNA extracted from PBMCs. Assembly of TCR beta libraries relied on iRepertoire HTBI primers together with Arm-PCR of CDR3 regions. In TCRdb, the multiplex PCR reads were re-called with MiXCR into one record per CDR3 protein. The sample includes 530,000 or so distinct CDR3 sequences, roughly 14% of them seen just once. These same data were also listed under a study on T cells in Graves' hyperthyroidism and ophthalmopathy.

The starting material was peripheral blood mononuclear cells (PBMCs), obtained at new diagnosis, from a patient treated with antithyroid drugs. These receptors all stem from a man in his thirties or forties with Graves disease.

There are many counts of this clonotype. The chain links TRBV20-1 to TRBJ1-3; D gene unclear. CDR3 size: 11 residues. Trimming shortened V by 5 bases and J by 13 bases, and 15 bases separated the two germline ends. In germline, CDR1 is DFQATT, CDR2 SNEGSKA (reference sequence). The CDR3 coding sequence is TGCAGTGCTCTGTCAGGCGACGATATATATTTT. This codes for CSALSGDDIYF.

This clonotype was seen only a few times. The DNA of the CDR3 is TGTGCCAGCAATCCGGGACAGGGACTTTTGAACACTGAAGCTTTCTTT. Its protein is CASNPGQGLLNTEAFF. The chain joins TRBV9 to TRBJ1-1; 9 nucleotides line up with TRBD1. The CDR3 loop spans 16 amino acids. From germline, CDR1 is SGDLS and CDR2 YYNGEE. The V segment lost 6 bases and the J segment 0 bases; nucleotides outside the gene matches: 9.